Below, 12 T cell receptor beta chains from the same sample are listed, as sequenced in a study of blood T cell repertoires in COVID-19. Produced via immunoSEQ multiplex PCR; TCRdb's table is partial and in-frame only. Of 60,000 or so clones in the sample, approximately 91% were seen once. Sequencing was done on a sample of peripheral blood. All receptors derive from a human donor in a cohort sampled during active COVID-19.

The chain uses TRBV3-1 (or the pseudogene TRBV3-2) and TRBJ1-6; a weak D match, TRBD1 (6 bases). Germline V gene lookup returns CDR1 LGHDT and CDR2 YNNKEL (reference sequence). The CDR3 contains 14 residues. Trimming pared 8 bases from V and 4 bases from J, leaving 12 bases between. CDR3 residues: CASGDRQYNSPLHF. The DNA of the CDR3 is TGTGCCAGCGGTGACAGGCAATATAATTCACCCCTCCACTTT.

The chain links TRBV6-5 to TRBJ1-2; 8 nucleotides agree with TRBD1. This CDR3 has 13 amino acids. The ends lost 6 bases at V and 6 bases at J; junction bases unmatched: 6. CDR1 is MNHEY and CDR2 is SVGAGI in the germline V gene. CDR3 protein: CASRDRVFDGYTF. For the CDR3, the DNA is TGTGCCAGCAGGGACAGGGTTTTTGATGGCTACACCTTC.

The V gene is TRBV11-2, the J gene TRBJ1-5, with 8 bases that match TRBD1. The germline CDR1 and CDR2 sequences are SGHAT and FQNNGV. The CDR3 is made up of 16 amino acids. V lost 4 bases to trimming and J lost 2 bases; unmatched junction nucleotides: 7. In DNA form, the CDR3 reads TGTGCCAGCAGCTCTTCACAGGGGGTTGGCAATCAGCCCCAGCATTTT. This translates into CASSSSQGVGNQPQHF.

This chain joins TRBV10-3 and TRBJ2-3, with no clear D. Trimming shortened V by 7 bases and J by 2 bases, and 13 bases separated the two germline ends. Germline CDR1 ENHRY, CDR2 SYGVKD. This CDR3 contains 14 residues. The CDR3 protein is CAITHSGPTDTQYF. The CDR3 DNA is TGTGCCATCACCCATAGTGGGCCCACAGATACGCAGTATTTT.

The gene calls are TRBV2 and TRBJ2-3, with 8 bases matching TRBD1. Losses at the gene ends were 6 bases for V and 0 bases for J; bases not matched to a gene: 5. Germline V gives CDR1 SNHLY, CDR2 FYNNEI. The CDR3 runs 15 residues. The CDR3 DNA reads TGTGCCAGCAGGGACAGGGCGTTTAGCACAGATACGCAGTATTTT. Amino acid sequence: CASRDRAFSTDTQYF.

The rearrangement links TRBV19 to TRBJ1-3, with TRBD1 as a possible D gene (5 bases). This CDR3 contains 17 residues. Germline V gives CDR1 LNHDA, CDR2 SQIVND (reference sequence). With 5 bases removed from V and 2 bases from J, the gap between germline ends came to 19 bases. The DNA of the CDR3 is TGTGCCAGTAGTCCCTGGACACGACCTGGGACTGGAAACACCATATATTTT. The encoded protein is CASSPWTRPGTGNTIYF. Supplemented by reference TRBV19 and TRBJ1-3, the full variable domain reads DGGITQSPKYLFRKEGQNVTLSCEQNLNHDAMYWYRQDPGQGLRLIYYSQIVNDFQKGDIAEGYSVSREKKESFPLTVTSAQKNPTAFYLCASSPWTRPGTGNTIYFGEGSWLTVV.

The V and J genes are TRBV19 and TRBJ2-6; no reliable D call. This CDR3 spans 18 amino acids. Germline V gives CDR1 LNHDA, CDR2 SQIVND (reference sequence). V was clipped by 5 bases and J by 0 bases, with 17 bases between them. The CDR3 region is CASSPPPYPHSGANVLTF. In DNA, the CDR3 is TGTGCCAGTAGTCCTCCCCCCTACCCCCACTCTGGGGCCAACGTCCTGACTTTC.

The V call is TRBV19, the J call TRBJ2-3; TRBD2 agrees at 10 bases. The CDR3 is 14 residues long. The V gene end was trimmed by 1 base and the J gene end by 5 bases; junction bases not matched to a gene: 0. Germline CDR1 and CDR2: LNHDA and SQIVND (reference sequence). CDR3 loop: CASSIGLAGDTQYF. DNA of the CDR3: TGTGCCAGTAGTATAGGACTAGCGGGAGATACGCAGTATTTT.

V gene TRBV27 combines with J gene TRBJ2-2; possibly TRBD1 for D (5 bases). Germline V gives CDR1 MNHEY, CDR2 SMNVEV (reference sequence). The V and J ends lost 6 bases and 4 bases respectively, with 12 bases between them. CDR3 length: 14 amino acids. CDR3 DNA sequence: TGTGCCAGCAGACCCGATAGGGGCACCGGGGAGCTGTTTTTT. It codes for CASRPDRGTGELFF.

The CDR3 nucleotides are TGTGCCAGCGGGGGACTAGCGGGAGTCGAGCAGTACTTC. Its translation is CASGGLAGVEQYF. The chain uses TRBV6-5 and TRBJ2-7, with TRBD2 identical over 14 bases. Germline V gives CDR1 MNHEY, CDR2 SVGAGI. The J segment lost 6 bases and the V segment lost 8 bases, leaving 3 bases of the junction unmatched. The CDR3 is 13 amino acids.

The chain joins TRBV28 to TRBJ2-6; the D gene is possibly TRBD2 (5 bases). Germline V gene data show CDR1 as MDHEN and CDR2 as SYDVKM. V lost 7 bases and J 3 bases, leaving 13 bases between the germline ends. The CDR3 consists of 15 residues. The DNA of the CDR3 is TGTGCCAGCATCCCCACGGGGAGTGGGGCCAACGTCCTGACTTTC. Its protein product is CASIPTGSGANVLTF.

The chain is built from TRBV25-1 and TRBJ1-3, with a weak D call TRBD1 (6 bases). The CDR3 consists of 18 residues. CDR1 is MGHDK, CDR2 SYGVNS, per germline. Between the trimmed V and J ends, which lost 1 base and 1 base, there was a span of 17 bases. For the CDR3, the DNA is TGTGCCAGCAGTGAATCCCTTTCCCGAGACAGGTCTGGAAACACCATATATTTT. Protein sequence: CASSESLSRDRSGNTIYF.